The 3 T cell receptor beta chains below were found in one sample sequenced in a study of T-cell memory formation after mild COVID-19. TCRdb reanalysed the 5' RACE reads using MiXCR and keeps one entry per CDR3 protein. The top ten clones hold 2.1% of a sample with almost 250,000 distinct CDR3 sequences, just over 15% of them seen once. Sequencing was carried out using PBMCs or a T cell subset sorted from them (not recorded which). The receptors derive from an adult woman who had mild COVID-19 (a few samples of this study predate the infection). Cell type and time point are not known.

The chain couples TRBV3-1 to TRBJ1-2; 7 bases map to TRBD1. V lost 4 bases to trimming and J lost 4 bases; unmatched junction nucleotides: 12. CDR3 size: 16 residues. The germline V gene has CDR1 LGHDT and CDR2 YNNKEL (reference sequence). The CDR3, as DNA: TGTGCCAGCAGCCCCCCTCCGGGACAGTCTACCTATGGCTACACCTTC. It encodes CASSPPPGQSTYGYTF.

There are a few counts of this clonotype. This chain uses TRBV12-3 or TRBV12-4 with TRBJ2-7; the D gene is possibly TRBD2 (5 bases). V was clipped by 7 bases and J by 0 bases, with 13 bases between them. The CDR3 has 14 residues. The CDR3 nucleotides read TGTGCCAGCAAGGATAGCGCCTTCTCCTACGAGCAGTACTTC. This translates into CASKDSAFSYEQYF.

This clonotype was picked up a small number of times. The V gene is TRBV2, the J gene TRBJ1-5; D unclear. In germline, CDR1 is SNHLY, CDR2 FYNNEI. The CDR3 totals 13 residues. The V and J ends lost 4 bases and 4 bases respectively, with 8 bases between them. The DNA for the CDR3 is TGTGCCAGCAGTGCCGACGGTAATCAGCCCCAGCATTTT. Its protein product is CASSADGNQPQHF.